This is a list of T cell receptor beta chains from one sample in a study of OX40 agonist ivuxolimab in advanced cancers. The method was immunoSEQ multiplex PCR; TCRdb's version includes in-frame clones alone and lacks a portion of them. The sample shows under 85,000 clones, around 90% of them seen only once. The sample here was CD4+ or CD8+ T cells sorted from blood, taken in a trial of the OX40 agonist ivuxolimab. Receptors were obtained from an adult with an advanced solid tumor such as melanoma, head and neck, liver or kidney cancer. The CDR3 runs from the conserved cysteine through the conserved F or W. Each record gives: J gene, V gene, D gene, clone size, CDR3 protein, CDR3 DNA. A D gene is named only where the DNA matches it firmly. Some rows mark clone size as missing; the rest say once, few, many or name a class of expanded clone.

>TRBJ2-2|TRBV5-1|TRBD2|.
CASRRSGSRDGELFF
TGCGCCTCACGTCGCAGCGGGAGTAGAGACGGGGAGCTGTTTTTT
>TRBJ1-3|TRBV7-8|TRBD1|.
CASSFGQARSGNTIYF
TGTGCCAGCAGCTTTGGACAGGCAAGGTCTGGAAACACCATATATTTT
>TRBJ2-3|TRBV11-2|TRBD2|.
CASSLGTSGIADTQYF
TGTGCCAGCAGCTTAGGGACTAGCGGGATAGCTGATACGCAGTATTTT
>TRBJ2-5|TRBV29-1|TRBD1|.
CSVGGDRGETQYF
TGCAGCGTTGGGGGAGACAGGGGGGAGACCCAGTACTTC
>TRBJ1-4|TRBV18|.|.
CASSPTGTEIEKLFF
TGTGCCAGCTCACCTACAGGGACGGAGATTGAAAAACTGTTTTTT
>TRBJ1-1|TRBV5-4|.|.
CASSLEQNTEAFF
TGTGCCAGCAGCTTGGAACAGAACACTGAAGCTTTCTTT
>TRBJ2-1|TRBV7-9|.|.
CASSLADGDEQFF
TGTGCCAGCAGCTTGGCTGACGGGGATGAGCAGTTCTTC
>TRBJ2-7|TRBV9|TRBD2|once
CASSEGLAGRSYEQYF
TGTGCCAGCAGCGAGGGACTAGCGGGAAGGAGCTACGAGCAGTACTTC
>TRBJ2-3|TRBV7-3|TRBD1|.
CASSVDRNTDTQYF
TGTGCCAGCAGCGTGGACAGGAACACAGATACGCAGTATTTT
>TRBJ2-7|TRBV5-8|TRBD1|.
CASSLRTGSYEQYF
TGTGCCAGCAGCTTGAGGACAGGGTCCTACGAGCAGTACTTC
>TRBJ2-1|TRBV9|TRBD2|.
CASSVGSASGSQSRSYNEQFF
TGTGCCAGCAGCGTAGGTTCGGCTAGCGGTAGCCAGAGTCGCTCCTACAATGAGCAGTTCTTC
>TRBJ1-4|TRBV10-3|.|.
CAAKAVQNEKLFF
TGTGCCGCCAAGGCTGTGCAAAATGAAAAACTGTTTTTT
>TRBJ2-2|TRBV11-3|TRBD2|.
CASSPGTSGTANTGELFF
TGTGCCAGCAGCCCGGGGACTAGCGGGACCGCGAACACCGGGGAGCTGTTTTTT
>TRBJ2-1|TRBV15|TRBD2|.
CATSRELAGGPLYNEQFF
TGTGCCACCAGCCGTGAACTAGCGGGAGGCCCCCTGTACAATGAGCAGTTCTTC
>TRBJ2-1|TRBV29-1|TRBD2|.
CSVKGLADNEQFF
TGCAGCGTTAAGGGACTAGCGGACAATGAGCAGTTCTTC
>TRBJ2-7|TRBV5-1|TRBD1|.
CASSRQGAYEQYF
TGCGCCAGCAGCCGACAGGGGGCCTACGAGCAGTACTTC
>TRBJ1-4|TRBV23-1|.|.
CASRVKGNDADGEKLFF
TGCGCCAGCAGGGTAAAGGGGAATGATGCAGATGGTGAAAAACTGTTTTTT
>TRBJ1-2|TRBV5-6|.|.
CASRQIVSLRGQYGYTF
TGTGCCAGCAGACAGATAGTGTCTTTGCGGGGGCAATATGGCTACACCTTC
>TRBJ2-1|TRBV5-6|.|.
CAASLGPESFNEQFF
TGTGCCGCCTCCTTGGGGCCCGAAAGTTTCAATGAGCAGTTCTTC
>TRBJ2-7|TRBV6-5|.|.
CASSYRGGEQYF
TGTGCCAGCAGTTACAGGGGGGGCGAGCAGTACTTC
>TRBJ1-2|TRBV5-1|.|.
CASSRGTGSNGYTF
TGCGCCAGCAGCAGAGGTACAGGGTCTAATGGCTACACCTTC
>TRBJ2-2|TRBV6-5|TRBD1|.
CASSYNTGVNTGELFF
TGTGCCAGCAGCTACAATACAGGGGTCAACACCGGGGAGCTGTTTTTT
>TRBJ1-1|TRBV6-5|TRBD1|.
CASSYSILGTAKAFF
TGTGCCAGCAGTTACTCGATTCTAGGGACAGCTAAAGCTTTCTTT
>TRBJ1-5|TRBV28|TRBD1|.
CASRSSGTDNQPQHF
TGTGCCAGCAGGTCGTCCGGGACAGACAATCAGCCCCAGCATTTT
>TRBJ1-2|TRBV5-1|TRBD1|.
CASSLPLDRGPGGYTF
TGCGCCAGCAGCCTTCCCCTCGACAGGGGGCCTGGGGGCTACACCTTC
>TRBJ2-5|TRBV27|.|few
CASSLYGPGKETQYF
TGTGCCAGCAGTTTATATGGTCCGGGCAAAGAGACCCAGTACTTC
>TRBJ1-2|TRBV6-6|.|.
CASSPGDGYTF
TGTGCCAGCAGCCCCGGGGATGGCTACACCTTC
>TRBJ1-1|TRBV5-1|.|.
CASSLDGYNTEAFF
TGCGCCAGCAGCTTGGATGGGTATAACACTGAAGCTTTCTTT
>TRBJ2-7|TRBV15|.|.
CATSRDTGSGYEQYF
TGTGCCACCAGCAGAGATACGGGGAGTGGCTACGAGCAGTACTTC
>TRBJ2-1|TRBV7-8|.|.
CASSWRGLATSSYNEQFF
TGTGCCAGCAGCTGGAGGGGCCTAGCGACGAGCTCCTACAATGAGCAGTTCTTC
>TRBJ2-7|TRBV7-2|.|.
CASRAISNPYEQYF
TGTGCCAGCAGGGCCATTAGTAACCCCTACGAGCAGTACTTC
>TRBJ2-2|TRBV11-1|TRBD2|.
CASSLTPSGSAGELFF
TGTGCCAGCAGCCTTACCCCTAGCGGGAGCGCCGGGGAGCTGTTTTTT
>TRBJ1-1|TRBV29-1|.|.
CSVEGRAGTEAFF
TGCAGCGTTGAAGGCAGGGCTGGCACTGAAGCTTTCTTT
>TRBJ2-7|TRBV29-1|TRBD2|.
CSVVSGTSYEQYF
TGCAGCGTTGTTAGCGGGACCTCCTACGAGCAGTACTTC
>TRBJ2-2|TRBV10-3|.|.
CAIRELAANTGELFF
TGTGCCATCAGGGAATTAGCGGCGAACACCGGGGAGCTGTTTTTT
>TRBJ2-5|TRBV28|TRBD2|.
CASSSWTSGLETQYF
TGTGCCAGCAGTTCGTGGACTAGCGGACTAGAGACCCAGTACTTC
>TRBJ2-7|TRBV2|.|once
CASSDSGYEQYF
TGTGCCAGCAGTGACTCAGGCTACGAGCAGTACTTC
>TRBJ2-7|TRBV9|.|once
CASSVRSERYYEQYF
TGTGCCAGCAGCGTAAGGTCTGAGCGGTACTACGAGCAGTACTTC
>TRBJ1-2|TRBV29-1|TRBD1|.
CSVGTGGNYGYTF
TGCAGCGTTGGGACAGGGGGTAACTATGGCTACACCTTC
>TRBJ2-1|TRBV14|TRBD1|.
CASRAITGGGYNEQFF
TGTGCCAGCAGAGCGATTACAGGGGGCGGTTACAATGAGCAGTTCTTC
>TRBJ2-5|TRBV19|.|few
CASSTGTGQETQYF
TGTGCCAGTAGTACGGGGACTGGACAAGAGACCCAGTACTTC
>TRBJ1-2|TRBV2|.|.
CASRSIPHGNGYTF
TGTGCCAGCCGGTCGATCCCTCACGGGAATGGCTACACCTTC
>TRBJ1-1|TRBV7-6|.|few
CASSVDRNTEAFF
TGTGCCAGCAGCGTGGACAGGAACACTGAAGCTTTCTTT
>TRBJ2-7|TRBV29-1|TRBD1|.
CSATTGGYEQYF
TGCAGCGCTACCACAGGGGGCTACGAGCAGTACTTC
>TRBJ2-3|TRBV5-4|TRBD2|.
CASSRLAENTDTQYF
TGTGCCAGCAGCCGACTAGCAGAAAACACAGATACGCAGTATTTT
>TRBJ2-7|TRBV7-3|TRBD1|once
CASSLKTGQGSNEQYF
TGTGCCAGCAGCTTAAAAACGGGACAGGGGTCCAACGAGCAGTACTTC
>TRBJ2-2|TRBV7-3|.|few
CASSLAGVPGELFF
TGTGCCAGCAGCCTAGCAGGGGTCCCCGGGGAGCTGTTTTTT
>TRBJ2-3|TRBV2|TRBD2|.
CAAGLAESTDTQYF
TGTGCCGCGGGACTAGCGGAGAGCACAGATACGCAGTATTTT
>TRBJ1-2|TRBV9|.|few
CASTVDPLQGYGYTF
TGTGCCAGCACCGTAGATCCCTTACAGGGTTATGGCTACACCTTC
>TRBJ2-3|TRBV19|TRBD2|.
CASSTRTSGRSTDTQYF
TGTGCCAGTAGTACCCGGACTAGCGGGAGGAGCACAGATACGCAGTATTTT
>TRBJ2-4|TRBV9|TRBD2|few
CASSVDGGGSGGNIQYF
TGTGCCAGCAGCGTAGACGGCGGCGGGAGTGGGGGGAACATTCAGTACTTC
>TRBJ2-1|TRBV28|TRBD1|.
CASSLGQKNNEQFF
TGTGCCAGCAGTTTGGGACAGAAAAACAATGAGCAGTTCTTC
>TRBJ2-3|TRBV11-2|.|.
CASSPRGGTSTDTQYF
TGTGCCAGCAGCCCTAGGGGTGGCACCAGCACAGATACGCAGTATTTT
>TRBJ2-2|TRBV5-4|TRBD2|.
CASGGLAANTGELFF
TGTGCCAGCGGGGGACTAGCGGCGAACACCGGGGAGCTGTTTTTT
>TRBJ2-1|TRBV10-3|TRBD2|.
CAISGLTSGLHEQFF
TGTGCCATCAGTGGCTTGACTAGCGGGCTGCATGAGCAGTTCTTC
>TRBJ2-3|TRBV9|.|.
CASSVDRTDTQYF
TGTGCCAGCAGCGTAGACCGCACAGATACGCAGTATTTT